Each of the 26 T cell receptor beta chains below was sequenced from the same sample in a study of T cell repertoires in cytomegalovirus infection (dated by TCRdb to the late 2010s). The sequencer was an Illumina HiSeq 1500. The public reads were reprocessed in TCRdb via fastp at Q25 and MiXCR, keeping in-frame beta chains. Rows merge per CDR3 protein into single entries with the most common DNA and genes. This sample is represented by around 710,000 distinct CDR3 sequences; roughly 28% of them were singletons. Of the sample, around 12% falls within the top ten clones. The sample's treatment or condition label is to be understood as: in vitro stimulation with specific CMV peptide epitopes to enrich CMV-specific T cells. These receptors have no identified antigens. The sample consisted of cultured CD8+ T cells from PBMCs, taken from culture after CMV antigen stimulation. The receptors come from a human donor in good health (CMV status not recorded). Some clones in this sample may be carry-over from other donors' samples.

At least ten counts were recorded for this clonotype. The rearrangement joins TRBV12-3 or TRBV12-4 to TRBJ1-2; 8 bases are shared with TRBD1. V trimming: 5 bases; J trimming: 6 bases; junction bases outside the gene matches: 8. The CDR3 loop spans 14 amino acids. The CDR3 is CASSPAGQVDGYTF. The CDR3 nucleotides are TGTGCCAGCAGTCCCGCGGGACAGGTCGATGGCTACACCTTC.

Concerning this clonotype itself: Since no conserved phenylalanine or tryptophan closes the CDR3, a read error is the likely cause. The genes are TRBV3-1 and TRBJ2-7, with a possible D match to TRBD1 (5 bases). V was clipped by 0 bases and J by 1 base, with 10 bases between them. The CDR3 sequence is 15 residues long. In germline, CDR1 is LGHDT, CDR2 YNNKEL (reference sequence). The CDR3 reads CASSQDPGISYEQYI. CDR3 sequence (DNA): TGTGCCAGCAGCCAAGACCCAGGGATTTCCTACGAGCAGTACATC.

This clonotype was observed a handful of times. The rearrangement links TRBV20-1 to TRBJ2-3, with D perhaps TRBD2 (5 bases). From germline, CDR1 is DFQATT and CDR2 SNEGSKA (reference sequence). The length of the CDR3 is 15 residues. Trimming cost V 0 bases and J 2 bases, with 12 bases left between them. The CDR3 coding sequence is TGCAGTGCTAGAGATTCCGGACTTTCCACAGATACGCAGTATTTT. It encodes CSARDSGLSTDTQYF.

This clonotype showed up just a few times. The rearrangement links TRBV14 to TRBJ1-2; no definite D call. The CDR3 contains 13 residues. Trimming cost V 2 bases and J 3 bases, with 7 bases left between them. Germline V gene data show CDR1 as SGHDN and CDR2 as FVKESK. The DNA of the CDR3 is TGTGCCAGCAGCCAACGCGCCGACTATGGCTACACCTTC. Residues: CASSQRADYGYTF.

The V call is TRBV12-3 or TRBV12-4, the J call TRBJ2-5; TRBD2 aligns across 10 bases. This CDR3 spans 16 amino acids. V lost 8 bases to trimming and J lost 2 bases; unmatched junction nucleotides: 11. The DNA for the CDR3 is TGTGCCAGCGGACTGAGCGGGGGGGGGCCACAAGAGACCCAGTACTTC. It is translated as CASGLSGGGPQETQYF.

This clonotype was observed many times. V is TRBV6-1 and J is TRBJ1-5; 9 nucleotides line up with TRBD1. The CDR3 is made up of 15 amino acids. Trimming removed 4 bases from V and 5 bases from J; junction bases left unmatched: 6. CDR1 MNHNS and CDR2 SASEGT come from the germline V gene. CDR3 DNA: TGTGCCAGCAGTGTCGGACAGGGGTGGGATCAGCCCCAGCATTTT. Residues: CASSVGQGWDQPQHF.

The chain employs TRBV29-1 and TRBJ2-1; D is perhaps TRBD2 (6 bases). The length of the CDR3 is 15 residues. V was pared by 3 bases and J by 1 base, with 13 bases between. Germline CDR1 is SQVTM and CDR2 is ANQGSEA. As DNA, the CDR3 is TGCAGCGTTGACGGGGTTGCGGGGTCCTACAATGAGCAGTTCTTC. Protein product: CSVDGVAGSYNEQFF.

The CDR3 reads CASRPPGTRPYNEQFF. The CDR3 region has the DNA TGTGCCAGCAGACCGCCCGGGACTCGACCTTACAATGAGCAGTTCTTC. J is TRBJ2-1 and V is TRBV7-9; perhaps TRBD2 as D (6 bases). The CDR3 runs 16 residues. Germline V gives CDR1 SEHNR, CDR2 FQNEAQ (reference sequence). Trimming pared 6 bases from V and 4 bases from J, leaving 19 bases between.

This clonotype is a singleton in its sample. The chain employs TRBV4-1 and TRBJ1-5; D uncertain. CDR1 and CDR2 (germline): MGHRA, YSYEKL. Deletions cut 1 base from V and 6 bases from J, with 7 bases between. The CDR3 loop spans 13 amino acids. The DNA of the CDR3 is TGCGCCAGCAGCCAAGCGGGATCTCAGCCCCAGCATTTT. It yields the protein CASSQAGSQPQHF.

This clonotype was seen more than once but under ten times. One end of the junction is discordant with germline, which a read error may explain. The chain employs TRBV2 and TRBJ1-1; weak D call: TRBD1 (5 bases). CDR1 is SNHLY, CDR2 FYNNEI, per germline. There are 11 residues in the CDR3. The CDR3 sequence is CASAAGTVAFF. CDR3 DNA sequence: TGTGCCAGCGCCGCGGGGACTGTAGCTTTCTTT.

This clonotype was seen only a few times. The chain combines TRBV6-5 with TRBJ1-1; D not certain. Deletions cut 3 bases from V and 4 bases from J, with 12 bases between. CDR3 length equals 14 residues. Germline CDR1 and CDR2: MNHEY and SVGAGI. The CDR3 loop reads CASSYAGLPTEAFF. The DNA for the CDR3 is TGTGCCAGCAGTTATGCGGGTCTACCCACTGAAGCTTTCTTT.

The table lists this clonotype with a few counts. This chain connects TRBV6-1 to TRBJ2-7; D remains ambiguous. Germline V gives CDR1 MNHNS, CDR2 SASEGT. This CDR3 contains 13 residues. Trimming removed 5 bases at V and 2 bases at J, with 10 bases between. The CDR3 DNA reads TGTGCCAGCAGTAGCCGGTGGCCCTACGAGCAGTACGTC. Translating gives CASSSRWPYEQYV.

The chain uses TRBV28 and TRBJ2-7; 7 bases agree with TRBD2. Trimming cost V 3 bases and J 11 bases; bases outside gene matches: 10. The length of the CDR3 is 13 residues. In germline, CDR1 is MDHEN, CDR2 SYDVKM. CDR3 loop: CASSFRGRGMEYV. Here the CDR3 DNA reads TGTGCCAGCAGTTTCCGGGGGAGGGGAATGGAGTACGTC.

This chain uses TRBV7-8 with TRBJ1-1; D ambiguous. In germline, CDR1 is SGHVS, CDR2 FQNEAQ. The length of the CDR3 is 16 residues. V lost 5 bases to trimming and J lost 3 bases, with 19 bases between them. The CDR3 sequence is CASSPYSGPAYTEAFF. DNA of the CDR3: TGTGCCAGCAGCCCCTACTCCGGGCCCGCATACACTGAAGCTTTCTTT. The variable domain in full, completed from reference TRBV7-8 and TRBJ1-1, reads GAGVSQSPRYKVAKRGQDVALRCDPISGHVSLFWYQQALGQGPEFLTYFQNEAQLDKSGLPSDRFFAERPEGSVSTLKIQRTQQEDSAVYLCASSPYSGPAYTEAFFGQGTRLTVV.

The chain recombines TRBV4-3 with TRBJ1-4, with 7 positions matching TRBD1. This CDR3 contains 16 residues. The junction had 5 bases not matched to a gene; V was cut back by 1 base and J by 3 bases. Germline V gene lookup returns CDR1 LGHNA and CDR2 YSLEER. The CDR3 is CASSQVRGKSNEKLFF. The CDR3 coding sequence is TGCGCCAGCAGCCAAGTCAGGGGGAAGTCTAATGAAAAACTGTTTTTT.

This sequence joins TRBV19 and TRBJ1-6; D remains ambiguous. CDR1 is LNHDA, CDR2 SQIVND, per germline (reference sequence). Trimming left V 4 bases short and J 5 bases short, with 6 bases between. The CDR3 runs 13 residues. The CDR3 DNA is TGTGCCAGTAGTAAACGGAATAATTCACCCCTCCACTTT. Amino acid sequence: CASSKRNNSPLHF.

The chain has TRBV6-6 and TRBJ2-7; a possible D gene is TRBD2 (5 bases). With 7 bases removed from V and 7 bases from J, the gap between germline ends came to 20 bases. Germline V gives CDR1 MNHNY, CDR2 SVGAGI (reference sequence). The CDR3 runs 14 residues. The DNA for the CDR3 is TGTGCCAGCATCTTGGAGGTCGACCAAGGAGAGCAGTACGTC. It specifies CASILEVDQGEQYV.

The chain couples TRBV6-2 or TRBV6-3 to TRBJ2-7, with no clear D. V lost 4 bases to trimming and J lost 1 base, with 11 bases between them. The germline CDR1 and CDR2 sequences are MNHEY and SVGEGT. The CDR3 is 14 amino acids. CDR3 sequence reads: CASSLLGSSYEQYV. In nucleotides, the CDR3 is TGTGCCAGCAGTTTGCTAGGGTCGTCCTACGAGCAGTACGTC.

The chain is built from TRBV7-6 and TRBJ2-7; D is undetermined. Germline V gene sequence: CDR1 SGHVS, CDR2 FNYEAQ. The ends were cut back, 0 bases at V and 5 bases at J, with 5 bases in the middle. This CDR3 spans 12 amino acids. The chain's CDR3 is CASSLADNEQYF. The CDR3 coding sequence is TGTGCCAGCAGCTTAGCGGATAACGAGCAGTACTTC. Together with reference TRBV7-6 and TRBJ2-7, the CDR3 gives the full variable domain: GAGVSQSPRYKVTKRGQDVALRCDPISGHVSLYWYRQALGQGPEFLTYFNYEAQQDKSGLPNDRFSAERPEGSISTLTIQRTEQRDSAMYRCASSLADNEQYFGPGTRLTVT.

The V gene is TRBV7-9, the J gene TRBJ2-1; tentatively, D is TRBD2 (7 bases). The CDR3 has 14 residues. CDR1 SEHNR and CDR2 FQNEAQ come from the germline V gene (reference sequence). V lost 7 bases and J lost 10, with 20 bases in between. The CDR3 reads CASNPWGGLEEQFF. CDR3 nucleotide sequence: TGTGCCAGCAACCCTTGGGGGGGGCTAGAGGAGCAGTTCTTC.

The chain couples TRBV3-1 to TRBJ2-7; 7 bases map to TRBD1. The CDR3 spans 17 residues. After removal of 4 bases from V and 4 bases from J, the junction contained 16 bases not matched to a gene. The germline gives CDR1 LGHDT, CDR2 YNNKEL (reference sequence). CDR3 protein: CASSPVGTATTGYEQYF. The CDR3 DNA follows: TGTGCCAGCAGCCCGGTCGGGACAGCAACAACGGGTTACGAGCAGTACTTC.

The chain recombines TRBV20-1 with TRBJ2-3; D is undetermined. Germline V gene data show CDR1 as DFQATT and CDR2 as SNEGSKA (reference sequence). Trimming took off 1 base at V and 6 bases at J, with 8 bases between the two ends. The CDR3 extends over 12 amino acids. The CDR3 here is CSARGGRDTQYF. The CDR3 DNA follows: TGCAGTGCTAGAGGAGGACGGGATACGCAGTATTTT.

The chain links TRBV24-1 to TRBJ2-5; possibly TRBD1 for D (5 bases). The germline V gene has CDR1 KGHDR and CDR2 SFDVKD. V shed 7 bases and J shed 5 bases, with 13 bases lying between them. This CDR3 has 13 residues. The CDR3 loop reads CATRPQGSETQYF. Here the CDR3 DNA reads TGTGCCACCAGGCCTCAGGGTTCGGAGACCCAGTACTTC.

The rearrangement uses TRBV20-1 and TRBJ1-5; maybe TRBD1 (5 bases). V lost 0 bases and J 3 bases, leaving 12 bases between the germline ends. Germline values: CDR1 DFQATT, CDR2 SNEGSKA (reference sequence). The CDR3 spans 15 residues. CDR3 sequence reads: CSARDRVGINQPQHF. CDR3 in DNA: TGCAGTGCTAGAGACAGGGTCGGAATCAATCAGCCCCAGCATTTT.

The sample holds a few counts of this clonotype. The V gene is TRBV11-2, the J gene TRBJ2-1; D remains unclear. V lost 2 bases, J lost 4 bases, and 18 bases lay in between. There are 17 residues in the CDR3. Germline V CDR1 and CDR2: SGHAT, FQNNGV. This chain's CDR3 is CASSLSYTEKLYNEQFF. The CDR3 nucleotides read TGTGCCAGCAGCTTATCCTACACAGAGAAGCTTTACAATGAGCAGTTCTTC.

This clonotype was found once. V and J are TRBV9 and TRBJ1-2, with D unclear. The CDR3 is made up of 16 amino acids. V shed 0 bases and J shed 0 bases, with 12 bases lying between them. CDR1 is SGDLS and CDR2 is YYNGEE in the germline V gene. CDR3 sequence reads: CASSVETGAPNYGYTF. Written as DNA, the CDR3 is TGTGCCAGCAGCGTAGAAACGGGAGCCCCTAACTATGGCTACACCTTC.